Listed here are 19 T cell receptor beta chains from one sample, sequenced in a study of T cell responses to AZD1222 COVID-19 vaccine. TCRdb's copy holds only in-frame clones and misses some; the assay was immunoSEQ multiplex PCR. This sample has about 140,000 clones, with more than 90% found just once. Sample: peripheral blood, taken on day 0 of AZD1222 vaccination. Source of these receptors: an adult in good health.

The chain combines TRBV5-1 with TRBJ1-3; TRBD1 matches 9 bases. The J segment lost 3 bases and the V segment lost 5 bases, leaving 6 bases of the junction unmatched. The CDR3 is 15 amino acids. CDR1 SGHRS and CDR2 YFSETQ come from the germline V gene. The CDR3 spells CASSRGQGFGNTIYF. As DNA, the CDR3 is TGCGCCAGCAGTCGGGGACAGGGCTTTGGAAACACCATATATTTT.

DNA for the CDR3: TGTGCCAGTACTAGCGGGAGGGACTACGAGCAGTACTTC. It specifies CASTSGRDYEQYF. The chain has TRBV7-9 and TRBJ2-7; TRBD2 matches 13 bases. The J segment lost 3 bases and the V segment lost 9 bases, leaving 2 bases of the junction unmatched. This CDR3 comprises 13 residues. CDR1 SEHNR and CDR2 FQNEAQ come from the germline V gene (reference sequence).

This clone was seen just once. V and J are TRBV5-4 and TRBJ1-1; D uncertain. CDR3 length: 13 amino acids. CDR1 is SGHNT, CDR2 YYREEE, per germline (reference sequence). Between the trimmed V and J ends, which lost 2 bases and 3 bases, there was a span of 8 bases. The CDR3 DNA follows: TGTGCCAGCAGCTTCTCAAAGGACACTGAAGCTTTCTTT. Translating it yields CASSFSKDTEAFF.

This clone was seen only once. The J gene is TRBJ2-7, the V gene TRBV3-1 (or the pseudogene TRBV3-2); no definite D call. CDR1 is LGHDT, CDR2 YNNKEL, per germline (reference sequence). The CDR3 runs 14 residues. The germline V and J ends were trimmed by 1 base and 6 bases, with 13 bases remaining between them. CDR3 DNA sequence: TGTGCCAGCAGCCAAGCACAGCGTCTGGGCGAGCAGTACTTC. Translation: CASSQAQRLGEQYF.

The CDR3 reads CASSFPGTSKPPSGNTIYF. Written as DNA, the CDR3 is TGTGCCAGCAGTTTCCCCGGGACATCCAAACCGCCCTCTGGAAACACCATATATTTT. The J gene is TRBJ1-3, the V gene TRBV28; weak D call: TRBD1 (6 bases). This CDR3 is built from 19 residues. Trimming took 3 bases from V and 0 from J, leaving 21 bases between them. Germline-derived CDR1 and CDR2 are MDHEN and SYDVKM.

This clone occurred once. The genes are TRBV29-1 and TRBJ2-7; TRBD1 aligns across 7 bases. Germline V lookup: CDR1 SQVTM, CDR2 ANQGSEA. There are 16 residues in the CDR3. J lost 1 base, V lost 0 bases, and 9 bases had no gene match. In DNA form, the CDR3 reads TGCAGCGTTGAAGACGGGGACAGACCAAATTCCTACGAGCAGTACTTC. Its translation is CSVEDGDRPNSYEQYF.

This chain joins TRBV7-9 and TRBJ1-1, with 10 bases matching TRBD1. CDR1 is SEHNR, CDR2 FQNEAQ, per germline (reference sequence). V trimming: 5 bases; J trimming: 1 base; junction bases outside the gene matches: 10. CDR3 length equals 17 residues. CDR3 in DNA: TGTGCCAGCAGCGTCCGGACAGGGGGAGTAAGGAACACTGAAGCTTTCTTT. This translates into CASSVRTGGVRNTEAFF.

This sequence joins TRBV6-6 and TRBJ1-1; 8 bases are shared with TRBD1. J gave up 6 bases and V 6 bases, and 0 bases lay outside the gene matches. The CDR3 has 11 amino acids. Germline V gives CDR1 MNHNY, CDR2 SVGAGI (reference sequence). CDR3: CASRTGAEAFF. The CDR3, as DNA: TGTGCCAGCAGGACAGGGGCTGAAGCTTTCTTT.

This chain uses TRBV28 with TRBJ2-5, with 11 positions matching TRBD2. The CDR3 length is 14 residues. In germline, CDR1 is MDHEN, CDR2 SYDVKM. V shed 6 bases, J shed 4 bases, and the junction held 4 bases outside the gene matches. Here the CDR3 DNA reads TGTGCCAGCAGACTAGCGGGAGTAGTAGAGACCCAGTACTTC. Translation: CASRLAGVVETQYF.

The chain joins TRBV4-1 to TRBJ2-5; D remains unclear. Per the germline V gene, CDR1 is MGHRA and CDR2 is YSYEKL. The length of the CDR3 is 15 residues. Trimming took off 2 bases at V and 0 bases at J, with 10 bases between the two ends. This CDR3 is CASSQLPGNQETQYF. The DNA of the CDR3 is TGCGCCAGCAGCCAACTCCCTGGGAACCAAGAGACCCAGTACTTC.

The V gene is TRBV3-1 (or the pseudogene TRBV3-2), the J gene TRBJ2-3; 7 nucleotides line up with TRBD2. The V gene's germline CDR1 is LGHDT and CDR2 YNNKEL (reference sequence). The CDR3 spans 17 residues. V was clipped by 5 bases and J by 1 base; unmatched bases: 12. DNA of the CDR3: TGTGCCAGCAGCTACTTGGATGATAGCGGGCGCACAGATACGCAGTATTTT. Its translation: CASSYLDDSGRTDTQYF.

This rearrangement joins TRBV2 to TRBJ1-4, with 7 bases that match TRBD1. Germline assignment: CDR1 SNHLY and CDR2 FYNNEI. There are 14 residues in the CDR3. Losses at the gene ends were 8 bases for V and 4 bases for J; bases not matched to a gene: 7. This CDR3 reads CASRGQVLNEKLFF. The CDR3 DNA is TGTGCCAGCCGAGGACAGGTTCTTAATGAAAAACTGTTTTTT.

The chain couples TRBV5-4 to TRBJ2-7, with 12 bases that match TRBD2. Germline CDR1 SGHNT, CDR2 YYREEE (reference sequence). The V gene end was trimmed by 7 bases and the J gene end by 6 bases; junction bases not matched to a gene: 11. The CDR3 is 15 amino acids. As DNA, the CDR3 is TGTGCCAGCGGCCTGAGACTAGCGGGAGTTCGCGAGCAGTACTTC. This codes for CASGLRLAGVREQYF.

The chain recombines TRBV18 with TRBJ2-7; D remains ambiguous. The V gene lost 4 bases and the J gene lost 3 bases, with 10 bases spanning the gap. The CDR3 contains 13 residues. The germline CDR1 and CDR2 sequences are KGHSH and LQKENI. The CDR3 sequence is CASSQVDLYEQYF. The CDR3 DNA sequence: TGTGCCAGCTCACAGGTCGATCTCTACGAGCAGTACTTC.

The DNA of the CDR3 is TGCGCCAGCAGCTTGGGCAGGGAAGCCCTAGCGGGAAGGTTTGAGCAGTTCTTC. Amino acids: CASSLGREALAGRFEQFF. This rearrangement joins TRBV5-1 to TRBJ2-1; 9 bases are a match to TRBD2. Germline V lookup: CDR1 SGHRS, CDR2 YFSETQ. V lost 0 bases to trimming and J lost 9 bases; unmatched junction nucleotides: 16. The CDR3 has 18 amino acids.

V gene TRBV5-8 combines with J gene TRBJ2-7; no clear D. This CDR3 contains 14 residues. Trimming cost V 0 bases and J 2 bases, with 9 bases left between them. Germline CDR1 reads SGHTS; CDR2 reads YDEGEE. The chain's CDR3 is CASSLGGSTYEQYF. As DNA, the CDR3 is TGTGCCAGCAGCTTGGGAGGATCGACCTACGAGCAGTACTTC.

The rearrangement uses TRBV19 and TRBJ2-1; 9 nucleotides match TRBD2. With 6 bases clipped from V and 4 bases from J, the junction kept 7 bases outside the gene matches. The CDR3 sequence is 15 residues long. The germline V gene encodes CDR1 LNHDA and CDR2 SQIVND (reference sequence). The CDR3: CASRAGGPRYNEQFF. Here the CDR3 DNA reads TGTGCCAGTAGGGCGGGAGGGCCTAGATACAATGAGCAGTTCTTC.

The CDR3 spells CASSPNRATNEKLFF. The CDR3 nucleotides read TGTGCCAGCAGTCCGAACAGAGCAACTAATGAAAAACTGTTTTTT. This sequence joins TRBV2 and TRBJ1-4; unclear D gene. Trimming cost V 5 bases and J 0 bases, with 10 bases left between them. This CDR3 region has 15 residues. Germline V CDR1 and CDR2: SNHLY, FYNNEI.

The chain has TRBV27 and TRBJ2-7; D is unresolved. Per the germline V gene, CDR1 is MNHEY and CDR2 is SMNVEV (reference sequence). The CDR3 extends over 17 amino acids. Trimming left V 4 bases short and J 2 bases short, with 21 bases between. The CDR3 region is CASSSPREQSDPYEQYF. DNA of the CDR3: TGTGCCAGCAGTTCTCCCCGTGAGCAAAGTGACCCCTACGAGCAGTACTTC.